The TCR beta chain under discussion was sequenced for a study of blood T cell repertoires in COVID-19. About the research overall: Acute-phase and convalescent COVID-19 samples originated in the United States, Italy and Spain.

Germline CDR1 LNHDA, CDR2 SQIVND (reference sequence). Trimming at V came to 3 bases and at J to 1 base, leaving 0 bases not matched to a gene. This CDR3 is built from 15 residues. Authors' data handling: Amplification from reference gene primers served as the basis for estimated nucleated cell counts. Using immunoSEQ multiplex PCR, the repertoire was profiled, and TCRdb retains in-frame clones only, with some absent. That table is the source of V, J and clone size, and D and trimming were worked out from the DNA. The repertoire includes over 11,000 clones, about 87% of them detected once, and roughly 5.4% sits in the top ten. Only one count was recorded for this clone.

This TCR came from a human donor in a cohort sampled during active COVID-19. The sample consisted of peripheral blood. The genes are TRBV19 and TRBJ2-1, with 10 nucleotides matching TRBD2. CDR3 coding DNA: TGTGCCAGTAGTATGGGACTAGCGTCCTACAATGAGCAGTTCTTC. Residues: CASSMGLASYNEQFF.